The sequence of this TCR beta chain was determined in a study of cytomegalovirus exposure and HLA in healthy donors (dated by TCRdb to the late 2010s). About the investigation overall: According to an earlier analysis of a few hundred of the donors, about 190 million T cells yielded approximately 120 million unique TCR beta sequences and 276 Gb of sequence data. Class I and class II HLA loci were covered by the typing at four-digit resolution. The T cell repertoires of 666 subjects were profiled by immunosequencing and related to cytomegalovirus serostatus. Across about 380 genotyped donors of the cohort, an average of about 240,000 unique TCR beta nucleotide sequences per donor were sequenced, and roughly 17% of those sequences were non-productive. Approximately 300 gigabases of sequencing data and 70 million to 100 million unique TCR sequences made up an early release that covered nearly 650 HLA-typed donors. Genome-wide SNP genotypes for about 60% of the roughly 700 donors were used in a later genetic analysis, which treated that subset as a discovery cohort. All discovery cohort repertoires had been generated on a single sequencing platform. To predict cytomegalovirus infection status, the study brought together high-throughput TCR immunosequencing, statistical association of individual TCRs with disease status, and machine learning. A later analysis re-analyzed previously published TCR beta repertoires from 666 donors and added high-resolution HLA genotyping to study TCR occurrence patterns. The genetic ancestry cluster associated with self-reported Caucasian donors included around 76% of the approximately 400 genotyped donors. Typing coverage varied by locus: about 629-640 donors for A, B, C, DRB1 and DQB1; roughly 560 for DQA1; about 590 for DPA1; about 450 for DPB1. Along with the approximately 650-subject first cohort, a separate validation cohort of roughly 110 different subjects was used. Donor age, sex, ethnicity and CMV serostatus were compiled together with the repertoire data. Rather than using new phenotypic data, the later analysis identified candidate immune exposures from TCR beta sequences and from how often those sequences occurred across donors. About five DR-DQ haplotypes were treated as single units for association and clustering because of strong linkage in the cohort. The study was designed to test whether signatures of past pathogen exposure could be identified by cataloging public T cell receptors. In an earlier analysis of 587 of the donors, high-throughput TCR beta sequencing was used to judge whether each TCR beta V gene segment behaved as functional or pseudogenic.

The receptor library was made with the immunoSEQ multiplex PCR assay. For the multiplex PCR, a mixture combining 60 forward primers for TCR Vbeta segments and 13 reverse primers for TCR Jbeta segments was used. The CDR3 region of rearranged TCR beta genes was amplified from genomic DNA by a multiplex PCR assay. The Illumina HiSeq System was used to sequence the amplified TCR beta libraries as 87-base-pair reads. Per the authors' processing: A later analysis tallied some 79 million unique TCR beta chains across the 550 to 850 repertoires, and about 12 million of those chains were shared by two or more donors. Raw reads were error-corrected and collapsed into unique sequences by a nearest-neighbor algorithm in which closely related sequences were merged to remove PCR and sequencing errors. Alignment of CDR3 sequences to IMGT reference sequences was used to assign V, D and J gene segments. Each retained sequence needed at least a six-nucleotide match to both a V gene segment and a J gene segment. A rearrangement was called productive if the CDR3 had no stop codons and remained in frame with V and J, and every other rearrangement was called non-productive. CDR3 was defined according to IMGT convention as the region running from the second conserved V-encoded cysteine to the conserved J-encoded phenylalanine. The earlier analysis of 500 to 600 of the donors excluded sequences that lacked an unambiguous match to a single V gene segment. An earlier analysis of several hundred of the donors called V segments functional above 56.7% productive rearrangements and segregating when the between-donor standard deviation exceeded 5%. To diagnose cytomegalovirus status from the catalog of TCR beta chain sequences, a statistical classification framework was built. In a later analysis, TCR nucleotide sequences were compared against IMGT/GENE-DB human TR gene sequences so that V and J genes could be assigned. The TCRdist pipeline was used in a later analysis to assign CDR3 sequences and most-parsimonious VDJ recombination scenarios. In a later analysis, each TCR beta chain was defined by its CDR3 amino acid sequence together with its V-gene family, and reads lacking a unique V-gene family were excluded. To address suspected cross-contamination and a sequencing artifact, a later analysis removed some 620 highly shared, low-generation-probability nucleotide sequences. A later analysis calculated a clonal expansion index for each public chain from normalized within-repertoire ranks of inferred template counts. In a later analysis, generation probabilities were computed with a VDJ recombination model fitted to out-of-frame rearrangements, and the resulting probabilities were checked against IGoR. A later analysis scored TCR-TCR, TCR-HLA and TCR-CMV co-occurrence with hypergeometric tests, applying a repertoire-size bias correction to TCR pairs. In a later analysis, false discovery rates were estimated by permuting HLA or CMV assignments 20 times. A later analysis grouped co-occurring TCRs with DBSCAN, adding TCRdist sequence similarity when clustering within HLA-allele-positive subsets. Repertoires with fewer than 30,000 or more than 120,000 public chains were left out of co-occurrence clustering, as were a handful of repertoires with anomalous nucleotide sharing. TCRdb retrieved this table from immuneACCESS and kept in-frame rearrangements only. Not all clones are present; in checked studies, unresolved V genes account for under half, and no reason is known for the remainder. The V and J calls and the clone size are those of that table, but D and trimming were determined from the DNA. This sample lists fewer than 150,000 clones; 80% were detected once. Of the sample, 1% is held by the ten largest clones.

Comment on this clone: Its antigen specificity is not known. No clone much larger than this one lies a single base away; base qualities are absent.

The CDR3 sequence holds 15 residues, the cysteine and phenylalanine included. CDR3 DNA is the only sequence kept; it has 45 bases, read in frame from the first base. Cut back by 2 bases and 6 bases, the V and J ends lie 15 bases apart. Via the germline V gene, CDR1 is SGHTS and CDR2 YDEGEE. General study outcomes and caveats: Because counts were too low, some 17 rarely observed V segments, including chromosome 9 orphons, were left out of the earlier analysis of about 620 of the donors. Only TCR beta chains were sequenced in this cohort, and the absence of alpha or paired-chain data limited detectable features. According to a later analysis, TCR association rates differed among HLA loci, with DRB1 alleles showing the most associated TCRs and HLA-C alleles showing the fewest. Most CMV-associated TCR beta chains appeared to be HLA-restricted in a later analysis, and the HLA associations seemed to be driven largely by CMV exposure. Several of the top co-occurrence clusters appeared to be linked to parvovirus B19, influenza, CMV and Epstein-Barr virus, according to a later analysis. When HLA alleles, especially DR and DQ, strongly co-occurred, attributing TCR associations to individual alleles was difficult. Correlated functional status among segregating V segments might reflect linkage disequilibrium, but an unknown experimental factor could not be ruled out. The authors suggested that the approach could potentially be generalized to other disease states and immunological phenotypes. Across donors, most TCR sequences were observed very rarely, whereas some public TCRs were present in many individuals. The sequencing pipeline was judged likely to have produced a cluster of highly shared sequence variants as a technical artifact. The study listed around 160 TCR beta chains as associated with cytomegalovirus. In vitro tests confirmed that a few of the cytomegalovirus-associated TCR beta chains recognize cytomegalovirus antigens. The only immune exposure information available for the cohort was CMV serostatus. A further reported finding was that TCR beta sequences accurately predicted the HLA-A and HLA-B alleles for most subjects in the first cohort. At a false discovery rate of 0.05, a later analysis linked about 16,000 TCR beta sequences to specific HLA alleles. In a later genetic analysis, a missense DCLRE1C variant was associated with V-gene and J-gene trimming of TCR beta chains, and the association was replicated in an independent cohort. The presence/absence analyses assumed that sequencing depth was roughly uniform across donors, and that assumption may not be true. A later analysis found that HLA-associated TCR beta chains were more clonally expanded and had lower generation probabilities than equally common non-associated chains. In an earlier analysis of about 600 of the donors, most TCR beta V segments appeared in productive rearrangements about 87% or about 30% of the time, broadly matching IMGT annotations. Compared with the 666-donor mean, donors in an Asian-associated ancestry cluster had fewer N-insertions in productive TCRs, according to a later genetic analysis. Some IMGT-functional V segments, including TRBV6-2 and TRBV6-3, could not be distinguished by the 87-base-pair reads and were therefore excluded. In both the original and validation cohorts, the classifier was reported to diagnose cytomegalovirus status with high specificity and sensitivity. Because HLA typing was unavailable for some donors at each locus, only the typed subset was used in association tests.

In total, about 650 healthy bone marrow donors made up the cohort. Cohort members were all nominally healthy when sampled, although unrecorded immune exposures were likely present. The donor was CMV seronegative and was included in the group of about 350 seronegative cohort members. A peripheral blood sample was collected from each donor, and TCR beta sequencing was performed on peripheral blood mononuclear cells. The Qiagen DNeasy Blood Extraction Kit was used to extract genomic DNA from the blood cell samples. The sequence derives from a man aged 40-49 years in good health and CMV-seronegative. Material: PBMCs. The chain employs TRBV5-8 and TRBJ2-1; a tentative D call is TRBD2 (5 bases match). The nucleotide sequence is TGTGCCAGCAGCTTAGGACTGACTTTAGTCAATGAGCAGTTCTTC. Its product reads: CASSLGLTLVNEQFF.